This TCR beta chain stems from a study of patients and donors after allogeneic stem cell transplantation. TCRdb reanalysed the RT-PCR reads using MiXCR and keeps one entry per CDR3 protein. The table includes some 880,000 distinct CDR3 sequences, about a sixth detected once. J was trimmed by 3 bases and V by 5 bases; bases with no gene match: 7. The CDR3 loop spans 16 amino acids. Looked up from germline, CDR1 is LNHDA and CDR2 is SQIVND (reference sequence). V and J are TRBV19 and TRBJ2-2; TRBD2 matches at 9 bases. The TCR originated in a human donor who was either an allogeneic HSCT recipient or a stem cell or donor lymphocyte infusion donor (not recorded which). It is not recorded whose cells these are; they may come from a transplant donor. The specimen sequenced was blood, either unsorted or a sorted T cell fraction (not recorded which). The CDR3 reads CASSYSGGPYTGELFF. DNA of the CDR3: TGTGCCAGTAGTTACAGCGGGGGGCCGTACACCGGGGAGCTGTTTTTT.